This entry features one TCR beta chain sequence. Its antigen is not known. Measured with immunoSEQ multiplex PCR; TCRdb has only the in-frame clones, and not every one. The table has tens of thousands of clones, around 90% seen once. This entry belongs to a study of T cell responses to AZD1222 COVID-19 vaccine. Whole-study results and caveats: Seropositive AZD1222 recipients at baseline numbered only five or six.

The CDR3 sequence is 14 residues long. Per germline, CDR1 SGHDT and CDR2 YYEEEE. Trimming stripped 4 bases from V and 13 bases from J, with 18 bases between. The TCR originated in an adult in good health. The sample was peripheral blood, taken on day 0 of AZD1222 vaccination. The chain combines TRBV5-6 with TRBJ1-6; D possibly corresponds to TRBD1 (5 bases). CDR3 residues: CASSAGTDLGPLHF. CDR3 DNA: TGTGCCAGCAGCGCCGGGACCGACTTGGGTCCCCTCCACTTT.